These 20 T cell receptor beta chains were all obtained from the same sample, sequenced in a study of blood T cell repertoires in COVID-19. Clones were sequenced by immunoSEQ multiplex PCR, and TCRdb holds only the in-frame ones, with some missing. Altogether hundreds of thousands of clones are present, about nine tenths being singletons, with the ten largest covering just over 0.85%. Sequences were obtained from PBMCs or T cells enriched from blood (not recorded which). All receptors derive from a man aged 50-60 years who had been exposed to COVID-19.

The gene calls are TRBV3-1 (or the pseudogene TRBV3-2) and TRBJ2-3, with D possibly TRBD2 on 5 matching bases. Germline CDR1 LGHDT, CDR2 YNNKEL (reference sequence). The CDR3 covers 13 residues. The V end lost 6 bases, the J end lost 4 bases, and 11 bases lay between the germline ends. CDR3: CASSPRGADTQYF. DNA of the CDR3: TGTGCCAGCAGTCCTCGGGGTGCAGATACGCAGTATTTT.

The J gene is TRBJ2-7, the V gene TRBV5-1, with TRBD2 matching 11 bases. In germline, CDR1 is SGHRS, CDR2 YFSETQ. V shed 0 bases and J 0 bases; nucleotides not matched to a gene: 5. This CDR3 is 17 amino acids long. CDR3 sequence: CASSLGLAGPYSYEQYF. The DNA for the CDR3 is TGCGCCAGCAGCTTGGGACTAGCGGGGCCCTACTCCTACGAGCAGTACTTC.

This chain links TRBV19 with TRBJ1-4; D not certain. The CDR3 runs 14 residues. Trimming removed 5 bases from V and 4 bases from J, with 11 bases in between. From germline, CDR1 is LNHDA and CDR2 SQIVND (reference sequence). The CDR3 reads CASSLFLLNEKLFF. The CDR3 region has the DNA TGTGCCAGTAGTCTTTTCCTACTTAATGAAAAACTGTTTTTT.

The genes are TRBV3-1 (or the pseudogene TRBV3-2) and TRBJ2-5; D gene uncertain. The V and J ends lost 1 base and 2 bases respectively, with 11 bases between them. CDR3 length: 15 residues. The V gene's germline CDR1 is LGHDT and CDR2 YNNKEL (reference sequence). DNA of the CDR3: TGTGCCAGCAGCCAAGGTAAACAGACACAAGAGACCCAGTACTTC. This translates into CASSQGKQTQETQYF.

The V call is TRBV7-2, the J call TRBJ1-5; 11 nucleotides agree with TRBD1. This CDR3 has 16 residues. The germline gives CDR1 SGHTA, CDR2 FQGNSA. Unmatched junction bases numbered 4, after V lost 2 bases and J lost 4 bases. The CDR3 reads CASSLRRDRGNQPQHF. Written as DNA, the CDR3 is TGTGCCAGCAGCTTACGAAGGGACAGGGGGAATCAGCCCCAGCATTTT.

CDR3 DNA: TGTGCCAGCAGCTCCGCCGGTTGGAACACCATATATTTT. Translated, it gives CASSSAGWNTIYF. The chain carries TRBV9 and TRBJ1-3; D gene unclear. CDR1 is SGDLS and CDR2 is YYNGEE in the germline V gene. CDR3 length equals 13 residues. Trimming cost V 4 bases and J 7 bases, with 12 bases left between them.

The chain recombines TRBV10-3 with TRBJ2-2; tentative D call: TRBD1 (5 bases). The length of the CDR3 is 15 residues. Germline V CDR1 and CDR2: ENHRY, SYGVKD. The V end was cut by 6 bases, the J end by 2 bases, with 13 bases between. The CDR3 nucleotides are TGTGCCATCAGCCAGGGATTGGGAAACACCGGGGAGCTGTTTTTT. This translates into CAISQGLGNTGELFF.

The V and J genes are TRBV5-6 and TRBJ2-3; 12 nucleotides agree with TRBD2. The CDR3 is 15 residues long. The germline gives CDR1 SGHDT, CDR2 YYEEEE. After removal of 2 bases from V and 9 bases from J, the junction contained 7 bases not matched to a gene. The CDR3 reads CASSLRLAGVDTQYF. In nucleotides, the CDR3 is TGTGCCAGCAGCTTAAGACTAGCGGGAGTAGACACGCAGTATTTT.

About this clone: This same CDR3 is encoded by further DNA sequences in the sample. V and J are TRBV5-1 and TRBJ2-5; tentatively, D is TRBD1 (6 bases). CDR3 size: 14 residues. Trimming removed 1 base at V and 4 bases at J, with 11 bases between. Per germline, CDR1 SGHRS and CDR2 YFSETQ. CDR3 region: CASSLQGLGETQYF. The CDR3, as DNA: TGCGCCAGCAGCTTGCAGGGGCTGGGAGAGACCCAGTACTTC.

DNA for the CDR3: TGTGCCAGCAGCTCAACAGGGAGCTATGGCTACACCTTC. This encodes CASSSTGSYGYTF. This rearrangement joins TRBV5-5 to TRBJ1-2; perhaps TRBD1 as D (6 bases). CDR1 and CDR2 (germline): SGHKS, YYEKEE (reference sequence). The CDR3 is 13 amino acids. V lost 3 bases to trimming and J lost 4 bases, with 10 bases between them. Drawing the rest from reference TRBV5-5 and TRBJ1-2, the complete variable domain is DAGVTQSPTHLIKTRGQQVTLRCSPISGHKSVSWYQQVLGQGPQFIFQYYEKEERGRGNFPDRFSARQFPNYSSELNVNALLLGDSALYLCASSSTGSYGYTFGSGTRLTVV.

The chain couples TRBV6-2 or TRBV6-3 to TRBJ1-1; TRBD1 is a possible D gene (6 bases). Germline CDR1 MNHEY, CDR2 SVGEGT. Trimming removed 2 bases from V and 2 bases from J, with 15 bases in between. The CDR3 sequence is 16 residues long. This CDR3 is CASSYPADSANTEAFF. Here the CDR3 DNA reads TGTGCCAGCAGTTACCCCGCGGACAGTGCTAACACTGAAGCTTTCTTT.

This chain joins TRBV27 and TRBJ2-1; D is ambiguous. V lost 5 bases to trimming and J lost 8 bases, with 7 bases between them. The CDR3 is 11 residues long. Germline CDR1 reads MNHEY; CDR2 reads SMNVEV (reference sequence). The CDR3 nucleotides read TGTGCCAGCAGTCTGTTTCATGAGCAGTTCTTC. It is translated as CASSLFHEQFF.

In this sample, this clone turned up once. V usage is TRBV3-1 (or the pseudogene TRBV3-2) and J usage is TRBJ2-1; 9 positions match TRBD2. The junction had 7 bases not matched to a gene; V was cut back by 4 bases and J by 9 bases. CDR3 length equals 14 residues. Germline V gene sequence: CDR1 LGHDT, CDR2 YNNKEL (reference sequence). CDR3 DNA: TGTGCCAGCAGCCCGAGCGGTAGCGGGGGTGAGCAGTTCTTC. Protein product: CASSPSGSGGEQFF.

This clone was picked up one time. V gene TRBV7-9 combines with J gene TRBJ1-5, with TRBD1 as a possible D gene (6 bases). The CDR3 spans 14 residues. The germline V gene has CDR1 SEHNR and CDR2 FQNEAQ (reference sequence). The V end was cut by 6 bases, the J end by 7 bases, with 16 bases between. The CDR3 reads CASSVGGHRQPQHF. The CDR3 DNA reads TGTGCCAGCAGTGTCGGGGGGCATAGGCAGCCCCAGCATTTT.

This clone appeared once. The CDR3, as DNA: TGTGCTAGTGGTTTTGGCAGGGGGAATAATTCACCCCTCCACTTT. Translated, it gives CASGFGRGNNSPLHF. The chain employs TRBV12-5 and TRBJ1-6; the match to TRBD1 covers 7 bases. Per the germline V gene, CDR1 is LGHNT and CDR2 is FRNRAP. The length of the CDR3 is 15 residues. V lost 3 bases and J lost 5; bases outside the gene matches: 4. Variable domain in full (rest from reference TRBV12-5 and TRBJ1-6): DARVTQTPRHKVTEMGQEVTMRCQPILGHNTVFWYRQTMMQGLELLAYFRNRAPLDDSGMPKDRFSAEMPDATLATLKIQPSEPRDSAVYFCASGFGRGNNSPLHFGNGTRLTVT.

This CDR3 reads CASSINRASNQPQHF. CDR3 nucleotide sequence: TGTGCCAGTAGTATAAACAGGGCTAGCAATCAGCCCCAGCATTTT. This chain connects TRBV19 to TRBJ1-5; D is possibly TRBD1 (6 bases). This CDR3 comprises 15 residues. Germline V gene data show CDR1 as LNHDA and CDR2 as SQIVND (reference sequence). The V end was cut by 2 bases, the J end by 0 bases, with 8 bases between.

The CDR3: CASSQTTLGNQPQHF. As DNA, the CDR3 is TGCGCCAGCAGCCAGACGACATTGGGTAATCAGCCCCAGCATTTT. This chain connects TRBV4-1 to TRBJ1-5; no reliable D call. The V end was cut by 3 bases, the J end by 4 bases, with 13 bases between. The CDR3 contains 15 residues. Germline assignment: CDR1 MGHRA and CDR2 YSYEKL.

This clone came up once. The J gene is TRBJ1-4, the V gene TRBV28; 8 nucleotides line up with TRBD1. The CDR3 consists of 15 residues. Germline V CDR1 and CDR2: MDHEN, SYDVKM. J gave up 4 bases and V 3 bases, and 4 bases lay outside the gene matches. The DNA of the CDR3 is TGTGCCAGCAGTTTCAGGGGGCCCCTTAATGAAAAACTGTTTTTT. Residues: CASSFRGPLNEKLFF. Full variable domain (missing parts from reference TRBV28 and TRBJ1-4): DVKVTQSSRYLVKRTGEKVFLECVQDMDHENMFWYRQDPGLGLRLIYFSYDVKMKEKGDIPEGYSVSREKKERFSLILESASTNQTSMYLCASSFRGPLNEKLFFGSGTQLSVL.

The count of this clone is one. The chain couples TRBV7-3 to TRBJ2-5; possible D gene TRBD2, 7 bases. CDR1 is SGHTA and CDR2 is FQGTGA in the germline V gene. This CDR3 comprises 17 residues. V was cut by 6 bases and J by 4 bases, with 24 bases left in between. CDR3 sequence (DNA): TGTGCCAGCAGACCCGCTTTGGGGGGGCCTATTCGAGAGACCCAGTACTTC. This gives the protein CASRPALGGPIRETQYF.

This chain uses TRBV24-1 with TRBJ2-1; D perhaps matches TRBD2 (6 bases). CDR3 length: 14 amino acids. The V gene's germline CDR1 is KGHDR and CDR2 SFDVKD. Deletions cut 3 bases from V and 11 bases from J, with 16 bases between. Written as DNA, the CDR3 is TGTGCCACCAGTGATGACACGGGACTCCAAAAGCAGTTCTTC. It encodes CATSDDTGLQKQFF.